This T cell receptor beta chain derives from a study of blood T cells in healthy people across ages. Whole-study context: Template switching captured about one barcoded beta molecule per two T cells. The study, taken as a whole, reports: The study lacked donor CMV status, which possibly confounded expanded clonotype changes.

A J-beta primer mix and a sample-barcoded 5' primer were used in a second PCR of about 7 to 12 cycles. Each of the samples gave a minimum of 2.5 million paired-end reads that contained CDR3. TCRdb processed the 5' RACE reads anew with MiXCR; each CDR3 protein has one entry. This table holds 1.5 million to 2 million distinct CDR3 sequences, about two fifths found once. About this clonotype: What it binds is not known.

Input material: blood. This receptor was identified in a human donor in good health.

This chain's CDR3 is CASSQGTGPYEQFF. DNA for the CDR3: TGTGCCAGTAGTCAGGGGACAGGGCCTTATGAGCAGTTCTTC. The V gene is TRBV19, the J gene TRBJ2-1; TRBD1 matches at 9 bases. The V segment lost 5 bases and the J segment 8 bases; nucleotides outside the gene matches: 7. There are 14 residues in the CDR3. Germline assignment: CDR1 LNHDA and CDR2 SQIVND (reference sequence).